Below, 3 T cell receptor beta chains from the same sample are listed, as sequenced in a study of PD-L1 blockade in urothelial cancer. The time point: pretreatment peripheral blood. Clones were sequenced by immunoSEQ multiplex PCR, and TCRdb holds only the in-frame ones, with some missing. The table records some 45,000 clones, 75% to 85% of them present only once. The sample here was PBMCs, taken around atezolizumab (anti-PD-L1) treatment. The source of these receptors is a man in his sixties with urothelial cancer.

The CDR3 nucleotides are TGTGCCATCAGTGGCGGACTGCCTCAAGAGACCCAGTACTTC. The encoded protein is CAISGGLPQETQYF. This chain connects TRBV10-3 to TRBJ2-5; D is perhaps TRBD2 (5 bases). This CDR3 contains 14 residues. V lost 4 bases and J 2 bases, leaving 11 bases between the germline ends. Germline-derived CDR1 and CDR2 are ENHRY and SYGVKD.

J is TRBJ2-7 and V is TRBV5-1; 8 bases are shared with TRBD2. V lost 1 base to trimming and J lost 4 bases; unmatched junction nucleotides: 16. CDR3 length: 18 residues. Germline V gene sequence: CDR1 SGHRS, CDR2 YFSETQ. CDR3 protein: CASSLRFGDGRAVYEQYF. CDR3 sequence (DNA): TGCGCCAGCAGCTTGAGATTCGGGGACGGGAGGGCCGTTTACGAGCAGTACTTC.

The rearrangement uses TRBV19 and TRBJ2-7; 9 bases are a match to TRBD2. CDR3 length equals 14 residues. The junction had 7 bases not matched to a gene; V was cut back by 4 bases and J by 6 bases. The germline CDR1 and CDR2 sequences are LNHDA and SQIVND (reference sequence). The CDR3 nucleotides read TGTGCCAGTAGTAACGGACTAGCGAGGGGCGAGCAGTACTTC. It yields the protein CASSNGLARGEQYF.